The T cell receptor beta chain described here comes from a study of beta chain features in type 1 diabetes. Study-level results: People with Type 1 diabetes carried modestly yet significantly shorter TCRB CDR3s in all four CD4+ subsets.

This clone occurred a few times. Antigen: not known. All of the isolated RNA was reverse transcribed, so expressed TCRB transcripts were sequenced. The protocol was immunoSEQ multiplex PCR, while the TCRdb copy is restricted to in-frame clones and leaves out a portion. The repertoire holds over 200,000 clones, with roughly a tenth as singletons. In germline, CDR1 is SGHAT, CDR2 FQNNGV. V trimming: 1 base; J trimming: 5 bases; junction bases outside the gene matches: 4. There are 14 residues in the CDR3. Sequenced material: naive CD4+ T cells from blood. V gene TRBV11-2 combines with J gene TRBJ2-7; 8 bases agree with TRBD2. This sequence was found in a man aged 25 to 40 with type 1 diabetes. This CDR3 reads CASSLAGGAHEQYF. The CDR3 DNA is TGTGCCAGCAGCTTAGCGGGGGGGGCCCACGAGCAGTACTTC.